This T cell receptor (beta chain) was sequenced during a study of blood T cell repertoires in COVID-19. Study in general: COVID-19 samples collected from the United States, Italy and Spain covered acute and convalescent phases. Sources were T cells, B-cell-depleted T cells, or PBMCs; the material itself was cDNA or gDNA.

Germline V gene sequence: CDR1 GTSNPN, CDR2 SVGIG (reference sequence). V dropped 2 bases and J dropped 4 bases, with 9 bases sitting between them. This CDR3 is built from 13 residues. This clone was observed a single time. Original analysis: Estimated nucleated cell counts came from reference gene primer amplification. Some clones are missing from TCRdb's copy, which holds only in-frame ones; the method was immunoSEQ multiplex PCR. V and J calls and clone size are given by that table; D and trimming were obtained from the DNA. The table lists approximately 90,000 clones, about 87% of them singletons.

Sample: peripheral blood. The rearrangement links TRBV30 to TRBJ1-5, with TRBD1 as a possible D gene (6 bases). This receptor was obtained from a human donor with acute or convalescent COVID-19. The donor label of this sample is uncertain. Here the CDR3 DNA reads TGTGCCTGGAGTCCAGGGGAGAATCAGCCCCAGCATTTT. Protein: CAWSPGENQPQHF.